This T cell receptor beta chain was documented in a study of PD-L1 blockade in urothelial cancer. Study as a whole: The researchers analyzed blood 3 weeks (second dose) and 6 weeks after treatment start.

This table comes from immunoSEQ multiplex PCR, and its TCRdb copy is limited to in-frame clones, with some not included. The sample records 40,000 to 45,000 clones, 82% being singletons. CDR1 is LNHDA and CDR2 is SQIVND in the germline V gene (reference sequence). The CDR3 length is 17 residues. Trimming took 6 bases from V and 0 from J; bases not matched to a gene: 10. Peripheral blood mononuclear cells were collected from every patient before and during treatment, yielding between 1 and 8 samples per patient. The sample consisted of PBMCs, taken around atezolizumab (anti-PD-L1) treatment. The genes are TRBV19 and TRBJ2-1; 8 bases align to TRBD2. The source of this sequence is a man aged 65-85 years with urothelial cancer. Here the CDR3 reads CASRQTSATSSYNEQFF. In DNA, the CDR3 is TGTGCCAGTAGGCAGACTAGCGCAACAAGCTCCTACAATGAGCAGTTCTTC.